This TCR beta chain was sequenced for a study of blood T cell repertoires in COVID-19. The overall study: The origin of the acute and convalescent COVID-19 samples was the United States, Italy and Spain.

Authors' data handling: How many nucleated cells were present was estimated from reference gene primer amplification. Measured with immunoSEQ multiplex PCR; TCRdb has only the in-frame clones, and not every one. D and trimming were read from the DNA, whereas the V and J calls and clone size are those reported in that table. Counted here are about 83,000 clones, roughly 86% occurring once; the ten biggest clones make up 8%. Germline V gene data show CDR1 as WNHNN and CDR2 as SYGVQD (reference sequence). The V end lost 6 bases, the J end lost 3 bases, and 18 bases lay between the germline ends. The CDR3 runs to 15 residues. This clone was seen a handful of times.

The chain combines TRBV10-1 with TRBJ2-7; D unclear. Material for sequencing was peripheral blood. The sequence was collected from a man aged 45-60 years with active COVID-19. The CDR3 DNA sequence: TGCGCCAGCAGACGGTGCCAGGAACTCTGCTACGAGCAGTACTTC. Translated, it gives CASRRCQELCYEQYF.